These 10 T cell receptor beta chains came from one sample sequenced in a study of early T cells in non-severe SARS-CoV-2 infection. Via MiXCR, TCRdb re-called the 5' RACE reads, giving one row per CDR3 protein. The sample comprises 100,000 to 150,000 distinct CDR3 sequences, just under 15% of which are singletons, and around a fifth rests with the top ten. The source material was whole blood. These receptors all stem from an adult who was a healthcare worker with PCR-confirmed SARS-CoV-2 infection or an uninfected control (not recorded which).

The rearrangement links TRBV12-5 to TRBJ2-3; 7 bases are a match to TRBD1. J lost 1 base, V lost 6 bases, and 7 bases had no gene match. This CDR3 spans 15 amino acids. CDR1 is LGHNT and CDR2 is FRNRAP in the germline V gene. This CDR3 is CASGTGRWGTDTQYF. CDR3 sequence (DNA): TGTGCTAGTGGGACAGGGAGATGGGGCACAGATACGCAGTATTTT. The full variable domain, completed using reference TRBV12-5 and TRBJ2-3, is DARVTQTPRHKVTEMGQEVTMRCQPILGHNTVFWYRQTMMQGLELLAYFRNRAPLDDSGMPKDRFSAEMPDATLATLKIQPSEPRDSAVYFCASGTGRWGTDTQYFGPGTRLTVL.

J is TRBJ2-1 and V is TRBV7-9; 9 nucleotides match TRBD1. V was clipped by 5 bases and J by 7 bases; unmatched bases: 9. CDR3 length: 15 amino acids. Germline-derived CDR1 and CDR2 are SEHNR and FQNEAQ (reference sequence). CDR3: CASSPTGGLTNEQFF. The DNA of the CDR3 is TGTGCCAGCAGCCCTACAGGGGGCCTGACGAATGAGCAGTTCTTC. Using reference TRBV7-9 and TRBJ2-1 for the parts outside the CDR3, the full variable domain is DTGVSQNPRHKITKRGQNVTFRCDPISEHNRLYWYRQTLGQGPEFLTYFQNEAQLEKSRLLSDRFSAERPKGSFSTLEIQRTEQGDSAMYLCASSPTGGLTNEQFFGPGTRLTVL.

This chain joins TRBV29-1 and TRBJ2-5, with TRBD2 identical over 10 bases. This CDR3 contains 17 residues. Germline V gene sequence: CDR1 SQVTM, CDR2 ANQGSEA. With V trimmed by 6 bases and J by 0 bases, 13 bases remained unmatched. CDR3: CSVKTSGDPLYQETQYF. In DNA form, the CDR3 reads TGCAGCGTGAAAACTAGCGGGGACCCTCTGTACCAAGAGACCCAGTACTTC.

The chain joins TRBV7-2 to TRBJ2-5; no clear D gene. V lost 5 bases and J lost 5, with 12 bases in between. This CDR3 region has 13 residues. The germline CDR1 and CDR2 sequences are SGHTA and FQGNSA. The CDR3 spells CASSPPSVETQYF. The CDR3 DNA reads TGTGCCAGCAGCCCCCCCTCGGTGGAGACCCAGTACTTC.

The gene calls are TRBV9 and TRBJ2-5, with D maybe TRBD1 (6 bases). Trimming pared 0 bases from V and 4 bases from J, leaving 16 bases between. This CDR3 has 16 residues. CDR1 and CDR2 from the germline V gene are SGDLS and YYNGEE. DNA for the CDR3: TGTGCCAGCAGCGTAGGTCGAAACAGGGAGACAGAGACCCAGTACTTC. It is translated as CASSVGRNRETETQYF.

The chain recombines TRBV3-1 with TRBJ1-2, with D hard to call. V was clipped by 0 bases and J by 4 bases, with 9 bases between them. Germline CDR1 and CDR2: LGHDT and YNNKEL (reference sequence). CDR3 length equals 14 residues. CDR3 sequence (DNA): TGTGCCAGCAGCCAAGATAGGAGTCCCTATGGCTACACCTTC. Protein sequence: CASSQDRSPYGYTF.

This clonotype was detected many times. V and J are TRBV29-1 and TRBJ1-1, with D tentatively TRBD1 (6 bases). The CDR3 has 11 residues. Germline CDR1 is SQVTM and CDR2 is ANQGSEA. The V end lost 5 bases, the J end lost 4 bases, and 8 bases lay between the germline ends. The CDR3 DNA sequence: TGCAGCGTTAAAGGGGGCACTGAAGCTTTCTTT. Residues: CSVKGGTEAFF.

In this sample, this clonotype turned up a few times. V is TRBV30 and J is TRBJ2-5; no clear D gene. CDR3 length: 15 residues. Trimming stripped 2 bases from V and 4 bases from J, with 17 bases between. Germline loops: CDR1 GTSNPN, CDR2 SVGIG (reference sequence). The CDR3 spells CAWSPMSGRGETQYF. CDR3 in DNA: TGTGCCTGGAGTCCTATGAGTGGGCGCGGAGAGACCCAGTACTTC.

The chain uses TRBV12-3 or TRBV12-4 and TRBJ2-1, with a possible D match to TRBD2 (6 bases). V was clipped by 2 bases and J by 8 bases, with 13 bases between them. The CDR3 runs to 14 residues. Here the CDR3 reads CASSLSGERDEQFF. DNA for the CDR3: TGTGCCAGCAGTTTATCGGGGGAGCGGGATGAGCAGTTCTTC.

The V call is TRBV29-1, the J call TRBJ2-5, with D possibly TRBD1 on 5 matching bases. This CDR3 region has 16 residues. The V gene's germline CDR1 is SQVTM and CDR2 ANQGSEA. V was trimmed by 0 bases and J by 2 bases, leaving 16 bases between them. The CDR3 DNA is TGCAGCGTTGAAGATCAGGGCAGCCCCACTCAAGAGACCCAGTACTTC. It codes for CSVEDQGSPTQETQYF.